This T cell receptor beta chain was observed in a study of T cell responses to AZD1222 COVID-19 vaccine. Germline CDR1 and CDR2: GTSNPN and SVGIG (reference sequence). V was shortened by 5 bases and J by 5 bases, with 13 bases between the two germline ends. The CDR3 runs 13 residues. Concerning this clone: Its antigen is undetermined.

Notes on the study in general: CD4 TCRs associated with vaccination spanned spike, dominating at 160-218 and 743-854. Spike-specific TCR depth and breadth grew after two AZD1222 doses.

Sequencing used immunoSEQ multiplex PCR; TCRdb keeps in-frame clones, though not all of them. The sample yields about 100,000 clones, 70% to 90% seen once. This TCR was recovered from an adult in good health. This specimen consisted of peripheral blood, obtained on day 0 of MenACWY control vaccination. The chain links TRBV30 to TRBJ1-5; D is possibly TRBD1 (5 bases). The CDR3 bases are TGTGCCTGGGGGGCAGATGGCGATCAGCCCCAGCATTTT. As protein: CAWGADGDQPQHF.